This entry lists 29 T cell receptor beta chains sequenced from one sample in a study of shared clonotypes between healthy human individuals. Some clones are missing from TCRdb's copy, which holds only in-frame ones; the method was immunoSEQ multiplex PCR. The sample records approximately 330,000 clones, 70% to 75% being singletons. Sequenced sample: memory CD4+ T cells sorted from blood. Subset denoted: CD45RA-negative fraction. The receptors derive from a man aged 25 to 45 in good health.

This chain uses TRBV25-1 with TRBJ2-1; D is possibly TRBD1 or TRBD2 (5 bases each). The CDR3 loop spans 18 amino acids. Germline assignment: CDR1 MGHDK and CDR2 SYGVNS. V was cut by 2 bases and J by 0 bases, with 17 bases left in between. CDR3 loop: CASSEGVPGPNSYNEQFF. CDR3 sequence (DNA): TGTGCCAGCAGTGAAGGGGTGCCGGGACCTAACTCCTACAATGAGCAGTTCTTC.

This clone was found a few times. The chain combines TRBV6-4 with TRBJ2-6, with TRBD1 identical over 11 bases. V dropped 6 bases and J dropped 4; count of bases not matched to a gene: 11. There are 18 residues in the CDR3. Per the germline V gene, CDR1 is MRHNA and CDR2 is SNTAGT. The CDR3 bases are TGTGCCAGCAGCCCTCGGACAGGGGGCATCTCCGGGGCCAACGTCCTGACTTTC. It yields the protein CASSPRTGGISGANVLTF.

The chain uses TRBV7-2 and TRBJ1-4; 8 bases are shared with TRBD1. After removal of 4 bases from V and 2 bases from J, the junction contained 9 bases not matched to a gene. The CDR3 sequence is 17 residues long. In germline, CDR1 is SGHTA, CDR2 FQGNSA. In nucleotides, the CDR3 is TGTGCCAGCAGCTCGGGACAGGCGTTCGGGACTAATGAAAAACTGTTTTTT. It codes for CASSSGQAFGTNEKLFF.

This clone occurred a few times. The DNA of the CDR3 is TGTGCCAGCAGCCCCGGAAGCCCGCGCACCGGGGAGCTGTTTTTT. Translation: CASSPGSPRTGELFF. V usage is TRBV5-4 and J usage is TRBJ2-2, with D unclear. Germline-derived CDR1 and CDR2 are SGHNT and YYREEE (reference sequence). Deletions cut 4 bases from V and 4 bases from J, with 14 bases between. CDR3 length: 15 amino acids.

The V and J genes are TRBV6-5 and TRBJ2-2, with 10 positions matching TRBD2. This CDR3 has 15 amino acids. Germline CDR1 is MNHEY and CDR2 is SVGAGI. V dropped 3 bases and J dropped 6; count of bases not matched to a gene: 4. The CDR3 DNA reads TGTGCCAGCAGTTATACTAGCGGGAAGTCCGGGGAGCTGTTTTTT. Its translation is CASSYTSGKSGELFF.

This clone appeared once. The chain is built from TRBV14 and TRBJ2-7; the match to TRBD1 covers 8 bases. Trimming removed 2 bases from V and 0 bases from J; junction bases left unmatched: 9. Germline V gene data show CDR1 as SGHDN and CDR2 as FVKESK. The CDR3 totals 17 residues. CDR3 amino acids: CASSQFWIDRGSYEQYF. The CDR3 coding sequence is TGTGCCAGCAGCCAATTCTGGATAGACAGGGGCTCCTACGAGCAGTACTTC.

This sequence joins TRBV27 and TRBJ2-7; D gene ambiguous. The germline CDR1 and CDR2 sequences are MNHEY and SMNVEV (reference sequence). The length of the CDR3 is 13 residues. The V end lost 6 bases, the J end lost 0 bases, and 9 bases lay between the germline ends. The CDR3 sequence is CASSRRSSYEQYF. The CDR3 DNA is TGTGCCAGCAGCCGGCGGAGCTCCTACGAGCAGTACTTC.

This clone came up many times. The chain links TRBV5-8 to TRBJ1-5; TRBD1 matches at 7 bases. This CDR3 is built from 15 residues. Germline trimming cut 6 bases from V and 4 bases from J; bases unmatched to any gene: 10. Per germline, CDR1 SGHTS and CDR2 YDEGEE. This chain's CDR3 is CASIRDGTANQPQHF. CDR3 nucleotide sequence: TGTGCCAGCATTCGAGACGGGACAGCGAATCAGCCCCAGCATTTT.

V and J are TRBV6-6 and TRBJ2-3; either TRBD1 or TRBD2 may fit D (5 bases each). Per germline, CDR1 MNHNY and CDR2 SVGAGI (reference sequence). The ends were cut back, 7 bases at V and 2 bases at J, with 16 bases in the middle. This CDR3 is 15 amino acids long. In DNA, the CDR3 is TGTGCCAGCACTCGGGACGCCTTAAACACAGATACGCAGTATTTT. Protein: CASTRDALNTDTQYF.

This clone has just one count. The chain has TRBV7-9 and TRBJ2-7; D not resolved. V was shortened by 1 base and J by 2 bases, with 9 bases between the two germline ends. Germline V gene data show CDR1 as SEHNR and CDR2 as FQNEAQ (reference sequence). The CDR3 is made up of 14 amino acids. The CDR3 nucleotides read TGTGCCAGCAGCTTAGTGAGTCAAGCCTACGAGCAGTACTTC. It is translated as CASSLVSQAYEQYF.

This clone appeared many times. This chain uses TRBV10-1 with TRBJ2-1, with 10 bases that match TRBD2. Trimming cost V 0 bases and J 1 base; bases outside gene matches: 15. The CDR3 totals 21 residues. Germline-derived CDR1 and CDR2 are WNHNN and SYGVQD (reference sequence). The CDR3 nucleotides are TGCGCCAGCAGTGAGTCGACGAGCGGGAGGGCCTTTCTAGCATCCTACAATGAGCAGTTCTTC. It yields the protein CASSESTSGRAFLASYNEQFF.

The rearrangement uses TRBV7-3 and TRBJ2-3; D not certain. The germline V gene encodes CDR1 SGHTA and CDR2 FQGTGA. Trimming cost V 5 bases and J 6 bases, with 12 bases left between them. The CDR3 contains 13 residues. The DNA for the CDR3 is TGTGCCAGCAGCCCCCGGGCCCTGGATACGCAGTATTTT. Translating gives CASSPRALDTQYF. Complete variable domain (other parts from reference TRBV7-3 and TRBJ2-3): GAGVSQTPSNKVTEKGKYVELRCDPISGHTALYWYRQSLGQGPEFLIYFQGTGAADDSGLPNDRFFAVRPEGSVSTLKIQRTERGDSAVYLCASSPRALDTQYFGPGTRLTVL.

The chain uses TRBV10-1 and TRBJ2-5; 9 bases line up with TRBD2. The CDR3 consists of 10 residues. The V gene's germline CDR1 is WNHNN and CDR2 SYGVQD (reference sequence). The CDR3 DNA reads as TGCGGAGCGGGAGGAGAGACCCAGTACTTC. It encodes CGAGGETQYF.

This clone was detected only once. The gene calls are TRBV11-2 and TRBJ2-2; TRBD2 aligns across 7 bases. Trimming took 7 bases from V and 1 from J; bases not matched to a gene: 15. Germline assignment: CDR1 SGHAT and CDR2 FQNNGV. The CDR3 sequence is 18 residues long. The CDR3 is CASNPSGWGRGNTGELFF. The CDR3 DNA is TGTGCCAGCAACCCCAGCGGTTGGGGGAGGGGGAACACCGGGGAGCTGTTTTTT.

The chain is built from TRBV11-2 and TRBJ2-5; no firm D call. CDR1 and CDR2 (germline): SGHAT, FQNNGV. The CDR3 covers 12 residues. Trimming shortened V by 2 bases and J by 5 bases, and 6 bases separated the two germline ends. The CDR3 is CASSLNSETQYF. CDR3 coding DNA: TGTGCCAGCAGCTTAAATAGCGAGACCCAGTACTTC.

This chain links TRBV28 with TRBJ2-3; TRBD2 agrees at 8 bases. Per germline, CDR1 MDHEN and CDR2 SYDVKM. The CDR3 is 16 residues long. With 3 bases clipped from V and 6 bases from J, the junction kept 11 bases outside the gene matches. The CDR3 protein is CASSLMFRREVDTQYF. The CDR3 bases are TGTGCCAGCAGTTTGATGTTTAGGCGGGAGGTGGATACGCAGTATTTT.

This clone was seen at least ten times. The CDR3: CASSPSPGQADYGYTF. The CDR3 nucleotides are TGTGCCAGCTCACCATCTCCGGGACAGGCCGACTATGGCTACACCTTC. The chain has TRBV18 and TRBJ1-2; TRBD1 matches at 8 bases. The germline V gene encodes CDR1 KGHSH and CDR2 LQKENI. The CDR3 runs 16 residues. V lost 2 bases, J lost 3 bases, and 8 bases stayed unmatched.

J is TRBJ2-3 and V is TRBV9; 7 bases fit TRBD1. The CDR3 sequence is 17 residues long. The V gene end was trimmed by 4 bases and the J gene end by 0 bases; junction bases not matched to a gene: 11. Per the germline V gene, CDR1 is SGDLS and CDR2 is YYNGEE. CDR3 sequence (DNA): TGTGCCAGCAGCAAAGGTGCTAGACAGGGTAGCACAGATACGCAGTATTTT. Protein sequence: CASSKGARQGSTDTQYF.

The chain recombines TRBV7-9 with TRBJ2-5; D call uncertain. The germline V gene has CDR1 SEHNR and CDR2 FQNEAQ (reference sequence). The CDR3 length is 13 residues. The V gene lost 4 bases and the J gene lost 2 bases, with 8 bases spanning the gap. This CDR3 is CASSYSGQETQYF. In nucleotides, the CDR3 is TGTGCCAGCAGCTACTCAGGTCAAGAGACCCAGTACTTC.

The chain carries TRBV28 and TRBJ2-5; 11 nucleotides line up with TRBD2. The germline V gene has CDR1 MDHEN and CDR2 SYDVKM. The CDR3 is 16 amino acids. V gave up 3 bases and J gave up 3 bases; unmatched junction bases: 6. The CDR3 DNA follows: TGTGCCAGCAGTTTGCTAGCGGGAGGAACCAAAGAGACCCAGTACTTC. This codes for CASSLLAGGTKETQYF.

The table lists this clone with a few counts. The chain has TRBV9 and TRBJ2-2, with D perhaps TRBD2 (5 bases). The CDR3 spans 14 residues. CDR1 SGDLS and CDR2 YYNGEE come from the germline V gene. Trimming removed 3 bases from V and 5 bases from J, with 11 bases in between. This CDR3 is CASSAGLRTGELFF. In DNA, the CDR3 is TGTGCCAGCAGCGCGGGGTTAAGAACCGGGGAGCTGTTTTTT.

The chain couples TRBV5-1 to TRBJ2-6, with D possibly TRBD2 on 6 matching bases. The CDR3 length is 20 residues. The V and J ends lost 1 base and 2 bases respectively, with 22 bases between them. The germline V gene has CDR1 SGHRS and CDR2 YFSETQ. The CDR3 region has the DNA TGCGCCAGCAGCTTGTTTCCATTCGGCGGGACGGCACCTGGGGCCAACGTCCTGACTTTC. This codes for CASSLFPFGGTAPGANVLTF.

V gene TRBV7-8 combines with J gene TRBJ1-4, with a possible D match to TRBD1 (5 bases). Deletions cut 4 bases from V and 7 bases from J, with 22 bases between. CDR1 and CDR2 (germline): SGHVS, FQNEAQ. CDR3 length equals 17 residues. CDR3 region: CASSSGRGLTKGEKLFF. The CDR3 DNA follows: TGTGCCAGCAGCTCGGGGAGGGGCCTCACGAAAGGTGAAAAACTGTTTTTT.

The V gene is TRBV10-3, the J gene TRBJ1-2; 8 bases line up with TRBD1. Germline loops: CDR1 ENHRY, CDR2 SYGVKD. The CDR3 is made up of 14 amino acids. V gave up 7 bases and J gave up 4 bases; unmatched junction bases: 8. The CDR3, as DNA: TGTGCCATCAATGACAGGGGAGAACGCTATGGCTACACCTTC. This translates into CAINDRGERYGYTF.

CDR3 nucleotide sequence: TGTGCCAGCAGTGATTTGGCCGGGGAGCTGTTTTTT. This sequence encodes CASSDLAGELFF. This chain links TRBV28 with TRBJ2-2; D call uncertain. The CDR3 runs 12 residues. From germline, CDR1 is MDHEN and CDR2 SYDVKM. Trimming pared 5 bases from V and 6 bases from J, leaving 7 bases between.

This rearrangement joins TRBV27 to TRBJ1-2; D is ambiguous. Trimming took 5 bases from V and 3 from J, leaving 10 bases between them. Germline assignment: CDR1 MNHEY and CDR2 SMNVEV (reference sequence). The CDR3 is 13 residues long. In nucleotides, the CDR3 is TGTGCCAGCAGTCCTTCCGGGTACTATGGCTACACCTTC. Encoded protein: CASSPSGYYGYTF.

The V call is TRBV27, the J call TRBJ2-1, with 12 bases that match TRBD2. The J segment lost 2 bases and the V segment lost 4 bases, leaving 12 bases of the junction unmatched. Germline V lookup: CDR1 MNHEY, CDR2 SMNVEV (reference sequence). The CDR3 covers 19 residues. The CDR3 loop reads CASSYIGTSGLRPYNEQFF. The CDR3 DNA follows: TGTGCCAGCAGTTATATCGGGACTAGCGGGCTGCGACCCTACAATGAGCAGTTCTTC.

This chain connects TRBV7-9 to TRBJ2-1, with 8 nucleotides matching TRBD2. The V segment lost 5 bases and the J segment 9 bases; nucleotides outside the gene matches: 6. This CDR3 comprises 13 residues. Germline lookup yields CDR1 SEHNR and CDR2 FQNEAQ (reference sequence). CDR3 nucleotide sequence: TGTGCCAGCAGCCCGACTAGCGCCGGTGAGCAGTTCTTC. It specifies CASSPTSAGEQFF. Based on the CDR3 plus reference TRBV7-9 and TRBJ2-1, the full variable domain is DTGVSQNPRHKITKRGQNVTFRCDPISEHNRLYWYRQTLGQGPEFLTYFQNEAQLEKSRLLSDRFSAERPKGSFSTLEIQRTEQGDSAMYLCASSPTSAGEQFFGPGTRLTVL.

This chain connects TRBV6-1 to TRBJ2-5, with 9 nucleotides matching TRBD2. V was pared by 6 bases and J by 5 bases, with 7 bases of the junction left unmatched. Germline V lookup: CDR1 MNHNS, CDR2 SASEGT. This CDR3 has 14 amino acids. CDR3 in DNA: TGTGCCAGCAGAACCGGGACTAGCTTCGAGACCCAGTACTTC. Translated, it gives CASRTGTSFETQYF.